One sample yielded the 10 T cell receptor beta chains listed below, sequenced in a study of T cells in Graves' hyperthyroidism and ophthalmopathy. TCR beta CDR3 sequences were amplified from RNA transcripts. In the first-round RT-PCR of the TCR CDR3, the HTBI primer set was used. TCRdb itself ran the multiplex PCR reads through MiXCR, one entry per CDR3 protein. The table lists around 690,000 distinct CDR3 sequences, approximately 15% of them singletons. The sample was blood. The receptors were sampled from a man in his fifties or sixties with Graves' hyperthyroidism.

The chain recombines TRBV6-1 with TRBJ2-4; TRBD1 matches 7 bases. V was clipped by 5 bases and J by 8 bases; unmatched bases: 9. CDR3 size: 14 residues. Germline CDR1 and CDR2: MNHNS and SASEGT. The CDR3 DNA is TGTGCCAGCAGTCACGACAGGGCGAGGGACATTCAGTACTTC. It yields the protein CASSHDRARDIQYF.

This clonotype was detected ten times or more. The V gene is TRBV29-1, the J gene TRBJ2-7; D not certain. With 1 base removed from V and 1 base from J, the gap between germline ends came to 5 bases. This CDR3 is built from 12 residues. The V gene's germline CDR1 is SQVTM and CDR2 ANQGSEA. CDR3 region: CSVEGESYEQYF. The CDR3, as DNA: TGCAGCGTTGAAGGCGAATCCTACGAGCAGTACTTC.

This clonotype was seen ten or more times. The rearrangement links TRBV11-3 to TRBJ2-3; D is ambiguous. With 5 bases removed from V and 5 bases from J, the gap between germline ends came to 17 bases. The germline CDR1 and CDR2 sequences are SGHNT and YENEEA. The CDR3 is 15 residues long. Written as DNA, the CDR3 is TGTGCCAGCAGCCCCGGCAGGACCCTGGGAGATACGCAGTATTTT. Translating it yields CASSPGRTLGDTQYF.

This clonotype was counted at least ten times. The V and J genes are TRBV5-1 and TRBJ1-1, with D perhaps matching TRBD1 (6 bases). V was clipped by 2 bases and J by 5 bases, with 13 bases between them. The length of the CDR3 is 14 residues. The germline CDR1 and CDR2 sequences are SGHRS and YFSETQ. CDR3 residues: CASSFQGTGTEAFF. The CDR3 DNA follows: TGCGCCAGCAGCTTCCAGGGGACGGGGACTGAAGCTTTCTTT.

This clonotype was seen ten or more times. The genes are TRBV6-6 and TRBJ1-5; D not certain. CDR3 length: 16 amino acids. Trimming stripped 2 bases from V and 0 bases from J, with 11 bases between. The germline CDR1 and CDR2 sequences are MNHNY and SVGAGI (reference sequence). CDR3 sequence (DNA): TGTGCCAGCAGTTACACATACAGTAATAGCAATCAGCCCCAGCATTTT. Encoded protein: CASSYTYSNSNQPQHF.

This clonotype was found many times. J is TRBJ2-1 and V is TRBV7-2; a possible D gene is TRBD2 (5 bases). The ends were cut back, 1 base at V and 2 bases at J, with 9 bases in the middle. There are 15 residues in the CDR3. Per germline, CDR1 SGHTA and CDR2 FQGNSA. CDR3 amino acids: CASSLVGNAYNEQFF. CDR3 bases: TGTGCCAGCAGCTTAGTCGGGAATGCCTACAATGAGCAGTTCTTC.

This clonotype appeared many times. The V gene is TRBV24-1, the J gene TRBJ2-1; 8 bases line up with TRBD2. CDR1 and CDR2 from the germline V gene are KGHDR and SFDVKD. Unmatched junction bases numbered 12, after V lost 4 bases and J lost 8 bases. The CDR3 runs to 16 residues. DNA of the CDR3: TGTGCCACCAGTGACCCAGGGCGGGAGGAAATCTATGAGCAGTTCTTC. Translated: CATSDPGREEIYEQFF.

Regarding this clonotype: With a much larger clone just one base away, this may be a read error. The chain uses TRBV2 and TRBJ2-7, with a tentative D call TRBD2 (6 bases). Per the germline V gene, CDR1 is SNHLY and CDR2 is FYNNEI. The CDR3 loop spans 14 amino acids. V shed 7 bases and J shed 1 base, with 14 bases lying between them. CDR3 DNA sequence: TGTGCCAGCACCGATGGGGGAGGTTCCTACGAGCAGTACTTC. Its translation is CASTDGGGSYEQYF.

At least ten counts were recorded for this clonotype. The V and J genes are TRBV25-1 and TRBJ2-1; TRBD2 might be the D (6 bases). CDR1 and CDR2 (germline): MGHDK, SYGVNS. V lost 4 bases, J lost 7 bases, and 17 bases lay in between. The CDR3 is 15 residues long. The CDR3 region has the DNA TGTGCCAGCAGTGTCCCCGGGACTTCCTCGAATGAGCAGTTCTTC. Protein: CASSVPGTSSNEQFF.

This clonotype was seen at least ten times. This chain joins TRBV11-2 and TRBJ2-3; perhaps TRBD1 as D (5 bases). V was pared by 5 bases and J by 3 bases, with 18 bases between. This CDR3 region has 16 residues. Germline V gene lookup returns CDR1 SGHAT and CDR2 FQNNGV. The DNA of the CDR3 is TGTGCCAGCAGCGAGGTTCGAGGACATCTGACAGATACGCAGTATTTT. Protein sequence: CASSEVRGHLTDTQYF.